Shown below are 10 T cell receptor beta chains from a single sample sequenced in a study of cytomegalovirus exposure and HLA in healthy donors. Researchers ran the PCR with 60 Vbeta and 13 Jbeta primers. The data were produced by immunoSEQ multiplex PCR, yet TCRdb's version contains in-frame clones alone and is incomplete. The sample carries some 120,000 clones, 80% to 90% recorded once. Sequencing was done on a sample of PBMCs. The receptors were gathered from a man aged 35-49 years in good health and CMV-seronegative.

The V call is TRBV9, the J call TRBJ2-3; 7 bases align to TRBD2. Unmatched junction bases numbered 5, after V lost 0 bases and J lost 4 bases. Germline values: CDR1 SGDLS, CDR2 YYNGEE. The CDR3 covers 15 residues. CDR3 coding DNA: TGTGCCAGCAGCGTAGTGGGAGGGCCCTCAGATACGCAGTATTTT. Protein product: CASSVVGGPSDTQYF.

Note on this clone: This CDR3 is also generated by other DNA sequences in the sample. The chain has TRBV30 and TRBJ1-5; D may be TRBD1 (5 bases). From germline, CDR1 is GTSNPN and CDR2 SVGIG (reference sequence). Trimming left V 0 bases short and J 2 bases short, with 5 bases between. The CDR3 spans 13 residues. The DNA for the CDR3 is TGTGCCTGGAGTGTAGGGGGCAATCAGCCCCAGCATTTT. Its translation is CAWSVGGNQPQHF.

The gene calls are TRBV2 and TRBJ2-1; 8 nucleotides agree with TRBD2. V lost 6 bases to trimming and J lost 4 bases; unmatched junction nucleotides: 11. Germline CDR1 is SNHLY and CDR2 is FYNNEI. The CDR3 sequence is 16 residues long. The CDR3 DNA reads TGTGCCAGCAGAGAGGCGCGGGGGGTCGGGTACAATGAGCAGTTCTTC. Amino acids: CASREARGVGYNEQFF. Filled out from reference TRBV2 and TRBJ2-1, the complete variable domain reads EPEVTQTPSHQVTQMGQEVILRCVPISNHLYFYWYRQILGQKVEFLVSFYNNEISEKSEIFDDQFSVERPDGSNFTLKIRSTKLEDSAMYFCASREARGVGYNEQFFGPGTRLTVL.

The J gene is TRBJ1-1, the V gene TRBV19; D uncertain. The CDR3 loop spans 16 amino acids. Germline V gene data show CDR1 as LNHDA and CDR2 as SQIVND (reference sequence). Trimming took off 5 bases at V and 8 bases at J, with 24 bases between the two ends. The CDR3 loop is CASSYTRRTGLLEAFF. CDR3 bases: TGTGCCAGTAGTTATACCCGACGGACCGGACTCTTAGAAGCTTTCTTT.

V is TRBV5-1 and J is TRBJ1-4; D possibly corresponds to TRBD1 (5 bases). Germline CDR1 reads SGHRS; CDR2 reads YFSETQ. There are 13 residues in the CDR3. V was pared by 6 bases and J by 8 bases, with 14 bases between. Here the CDR3 reads CASNRGNVEKLFF. The CDR3 DNA follows: TGCGCCAGCAATCGGGGGAATGTCGAAAAACTGTTTTTT.

This CDR3 reads CASSQGRQDWTYEQYF. DNA of the CDR3: TGCGCCAGCAGCCAAGGCAGACAGGACTGGACCTACGAGCAGTACTTC. The chain recombines TRBV4-1 with TRBJ2-5, with D possibly being TRBD1 (6 bases). The J call may be faulty, since TRBJ2-7 better matches the DNA end. Looked up from germline, CDR1 is MGHRA and CDR2 is YSYEKL. The CDR3 totals 16 residues.

V usage is TRBV19 and J usage is TRBJ2-7, with 11 bases identical to TRBD1. The V segment lost 10 bases and the J segment 4 bases; nucleotides outside the gene matches: 6. The CDR3 has 13 residues. Germline V gene data show CDR1 as LNHDA and CDR2 as SQIVND (reference sequence). CDR3 loop: CAKLRDRGYEQYF. The CDR3 DNA is TGTGCCAAACTCCGGGACAGGGGGTACGAGCAGTACTTC.

The CDR3, as DNA: TGTGCCAGCAGTGAGGACAGATATCAGCCCCAGCATTTT. Residues: CASSEDRYQPQHF. V is TRBV6-1 and J is TRBJ1-5; maybe TRBD1 (6 bases). Trimming left V 3 bases short and J 5 bases short, with 8 bases between. CDR1 is MNHNS, CDR2 SASEGT, per germline. The CDR3 extends over 13 amino acids.

The rearrangement links TRBV7-9 to TRBJ2-1; 8 nucleotides agree with TRBD2. The V gene end was trimmed by 2 bases and the J gene end by 3 bases; junction bases not matched to a gene: 3. CDR3 length: 15 residues. The germline V gene has CDR1 SEHNR and CDR2 FQNEAQ (reference sequence). CDR3 region: CASSLTSGLYNEQFF. The CDR3 region has the DNA TGTGCCAGCAGCTTAACTAGCGGTCTCTACAATGAGCAGTTCTTC.

The chain combines TRBV7-9 with TRBJ1-2, with TRBD1 matching over 10 bases. The V segment lost 7 bases and the J segment 2 bases; nucleotides outside the gene matches: 13. The CDR3 loop spans 17 amino acids. From germline, CDR1 is SEHNR and CDR2 FQNEAQ (reference sequence). The CDR3 bases are TGTGCCAGCACCCTAACCGGGACAGGGGTTGGGAACTATGGCTACACCTTC. This codes for CASTLTGTGVGNYGYTF.